This TCR beta chain appears in the sequencing data of a study of shared clonotypes between healthy human individuals. Germline assignment: CDR1 MDHEN and CDR2 SYDVKM. The V and J ends lost 9 bases and 4 bases respectively, with 13 bases between them. The CDR3 is made up of 13 amino acids. Study-wide findings and caveats: Rarefaction curves obtained for sorted subsets showed sequencing incomplete despite large depth. It was only blood that was sampled, and tissue repertoires likely differ.

Naive-designated CD8 cells lacked CD45RO, were positively enriched for CCR7, and omitted terminally differentiated effector memory CD45RA+ cells. Method: immunoSEQ multiplex PCR; TCRdb's copy keeps in-frame clones and lacks some. The sample consists of roughly 2 million clones, about 95% of them appearing once. Points on this clone: Its antigen is not identified.

The specimen was naive CD8+ T cells sorted from blood. The clonotype originates from a young man in good health. The V gene is TRBV28, the J gene TRBJ1-3; no definite D call. DNA for the CDR3: TGTGCCAGTAATAAAGCAGCCGGAAACACCATATATTTT. Residues: CASNKAAGNTIYF.